Included here is one T cell receptor (beta chain) sequence, with context. V dropped 3 bases and J dropped 7; count of bases not matched to a gene: 2. Germline values: CDR1 SNHLY, CDR2 FYNNEI. There are 14 residues in the CDR3. The table came from immunoSEQ multiplex PCR; TCRdb's copy has only in-frame clones and leaves some out. This table holds 100,000 to 140,000 clones, under 95% found once. This sample was taken from a study of OX40 agonist ivuxolimab in advanced cancers. Study-wide background: One patient with hepatocellular carcinoma and two with cutaneous melanoma, three in all, had partial responses.

This material consisted of CD4+ or CD8+ T cells sorted from blood, taken in a trial of the OX40 agonist ivuxolimab. The chain is built from TRBV2 and TRBJ2-1; 11 nucleotides match TRBD1. This receptor was identified in an adult with an advanced solid tumor such as melanoma, head and neck, liver or kidney cancer. The CDR3 reads CASSEGQGGNEQFF. CDR3 DNA sequence: TGTGCCAGCAGTGAGGGACAGGGGGGGAATGAGCAGTTCTTC. Variable domain in full (rest from reference TRBV2 and TRBJ2-1): EPEVTQTPSHQVTQMGQEVILRCVPISNHLYFYWYRQILGQKVEFLVSFYNNEISEKSEIFDDQFSVERPDGSNFTLKIRSTKLEDSAMYFCASSEGQGGNEQFFGPGTRLTVL.